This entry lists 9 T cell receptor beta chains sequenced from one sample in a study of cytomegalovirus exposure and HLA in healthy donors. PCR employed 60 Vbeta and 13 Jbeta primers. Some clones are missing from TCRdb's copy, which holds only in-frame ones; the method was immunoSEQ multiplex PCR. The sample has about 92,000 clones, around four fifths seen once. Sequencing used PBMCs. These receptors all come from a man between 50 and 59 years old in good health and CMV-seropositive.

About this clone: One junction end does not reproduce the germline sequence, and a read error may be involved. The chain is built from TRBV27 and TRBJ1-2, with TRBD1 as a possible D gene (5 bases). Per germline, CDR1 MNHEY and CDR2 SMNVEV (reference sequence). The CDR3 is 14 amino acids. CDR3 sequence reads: CASSQRGGNYGYPF. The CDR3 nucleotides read TGTGCCAGCAGTCAGAGGGGAGGGAACTATGGCTACCCCTTC.

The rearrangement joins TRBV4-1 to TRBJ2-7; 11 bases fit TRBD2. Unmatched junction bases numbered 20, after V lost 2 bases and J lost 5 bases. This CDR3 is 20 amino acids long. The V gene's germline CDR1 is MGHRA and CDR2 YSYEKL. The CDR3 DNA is TGCGCCAGCAGCCAACCGGGACTAGCGGTACATCACGGGGGGGCAGACGAGCAGTACTTC. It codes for CASSQPGLAVHHGGADEQYF.

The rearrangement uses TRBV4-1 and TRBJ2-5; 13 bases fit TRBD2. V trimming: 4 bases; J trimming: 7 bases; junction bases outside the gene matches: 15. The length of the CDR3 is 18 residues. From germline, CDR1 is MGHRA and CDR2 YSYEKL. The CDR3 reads CASSRLLARTSGGGTQYF. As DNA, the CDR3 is TGCGCCAGCAGCCGCCTCCTTGCCAGGACTAGCGGGGGTGGGACCCAGTACTTC.

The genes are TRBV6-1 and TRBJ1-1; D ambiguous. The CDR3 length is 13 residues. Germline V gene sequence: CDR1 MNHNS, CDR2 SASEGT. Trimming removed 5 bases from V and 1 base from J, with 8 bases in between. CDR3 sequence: CASSQTWNTEAFF. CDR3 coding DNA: TGTGCCAGCAGTCAGACATGGAACACTGAAGCTTTCTTT.

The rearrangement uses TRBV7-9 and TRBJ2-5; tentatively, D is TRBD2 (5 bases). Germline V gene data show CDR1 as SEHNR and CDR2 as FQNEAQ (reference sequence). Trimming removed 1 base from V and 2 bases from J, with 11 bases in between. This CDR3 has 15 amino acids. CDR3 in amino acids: CASSLGIGGQETQYF. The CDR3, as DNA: TGTGCCAGCAGCTTAGGAATCGGCGGGCAAGAGACCCAGTACTTC.

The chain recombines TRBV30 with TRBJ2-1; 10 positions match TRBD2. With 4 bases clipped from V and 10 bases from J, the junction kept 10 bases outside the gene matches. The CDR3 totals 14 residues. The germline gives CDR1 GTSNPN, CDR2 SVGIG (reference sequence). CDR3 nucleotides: TGTGCCTGGAACCGACTAGCGGGTTTTCAAGAGCAGTTCTTC. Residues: CAWNRLAGFQEQFF.

This CDR3 reads CASSESGSGYTF. The CDR3 nucleotides are TGTGCCAGCAGTGAATCAGGGTCTGGCTACACCTTC. The chain is built from TRBV2 and TRBJ1-2; the D gene is possibly TRBD1 (5 bases). The CDR3 runs 12 residues. CDR1 and CDR2 (germline): SNHLY, FYNNEI. V lost 2 bases to trimming and J lost 7 bases, with 8 bases between them.

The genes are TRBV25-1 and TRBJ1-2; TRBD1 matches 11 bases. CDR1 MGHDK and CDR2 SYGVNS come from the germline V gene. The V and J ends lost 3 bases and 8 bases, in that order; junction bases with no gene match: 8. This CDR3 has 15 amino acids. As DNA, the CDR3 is TGTGCCAGCAGTGACTCAACCTGGACAGGGGGCGGCTACACCTTC. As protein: CASSDSTWTGGGYTF.

Here the CDR3 reads CASSTTGRGNTIYF. CDR3 DNA sequence: TGTGCCAGTAGCACGACAGGGAGAGGAAACACCATATATTTT. V is TRBV19 and J is TRBJ1-3; TRBD1 matches at 7 bases. With V trimmed by 6 bases and J by 4 bases, 6 bases remained unmatched. The CDR3 spans 14 residues. CDR1 LNHDA and CDR2 SQIVND come from the germline V gene (reference sequence).